This T cell receptor beta chain was obtained from a study of regulatory T cells in long-lasting Graves disease (dated by TCRdb to the early 2020s). Notes on the research overall: Patients with newly diagnosed Graves' disease had been on antithyroid drugs for under 3 months. TCR sequencing covered some 13 persistent and roughly 20 newly diagnosed Graves' disease patients, some 35 samples in total. The study took place in China and was registered as a clinical trial. Persistent Graves' disease patients were compared with newly diagnosed Graves' disease patients by peripheral blood TCR sequencing and RNA sequencing.

Interpreted using the paper, the time point label stands for: newly diagnosed GD, antithyroid drugs for less than 3 months. For both TCR sequencing and RNA sequencing, RNA was extracted from PBMCs using TRIzol. The diagnosis of Graves' disease was made according to American Thyroid Association guidelines. Recruitment of patients was carried out at an endocrinology department in Xi'an, China. Each patient gave approximately 9 milliliters of peripheral blood, collected in an EDTA anticoagulant tube. Ficoll Paque Plus density gradient separation was used to isolate PBMCs, and no further T cell sorting was done. RNA quality was checked with an Agilent 2100 Bioanalyzer and agarose gel, and concentration with a NanoDrop 2000. The library relied on multiplex PCR. TCRdb records Illumina HiSeq 4000 as the sequencer. TCR beta libraries were built with iRepertoire HTBI primers and Arm-PCR amplification of CDR3 regions. Gel purification was performed on PCR products prior to sequencing. Processing in the source paper ran as follows. Gene usage analysis of CDR3 amino acid clonotypes relied on the roughly 67 TRBV and 14 TRBJ segments identified across samples. Filtered high-quality paired reads were merged into contigs using COPE and FqMerger. BLAST was used to align contigs to IMGT TRBV, TRBD and TRBJ reference genes, and CDR3 was defined according to IMGT. Any clonotype with a frequency above 0.1% was classified as a highly expanded clone. Shannon entropy served as the measure of repertoire diversity, while the Gini coefficient captured V-J evenness. A clonotype was considered public if more than one individual shared it. TCRdb trimmed public reads at Q25 via fastp, called clones via MiXCR and kept in-frame beta chains. Each entry is one CDR3 protein sequence, shown with its most common DNA and genes. In this record, the V and J calls reflect TCRdb's handling and not the investigators' own analysis. Present in this sample are some 500,000 distinct CDR3 sequences, approximately 13% of which were seen just once. Approximately 9.3% of the sample goes to the ten largest clones.

CDR1 and CDR2 (MNHEY, SMNVEV) derive from the germline V gene (reference sequence). The CDR3 holds 15 amino acids from the cysteine to the phenylalanine. The read is trimmed to its CDR3 DNA, 45 bases read in frame from base 1. Trimming costs V 2 bases and J 1 base, and their ends lie 10 bases apart. General conclusions and limits of the study: Sequencing and analysis were limited to the TCR beta chain. Peripheral blood alone was examined, since thyroid tissue, which constituted the primary lesion, could not be accessed. Persistent disease showed preferential use of TRBV28, TRBJ1-2 and TRBJ2-5, whereas newly diagnosed disease favored TRBV20-1 and TRBJ2-1. Compared with newly diagnosed patients, persistent Graves' disease patients had lower TCR Shannon entropy and fewer highly expanded clones, which suggests clonal expansion. More public clonotypes were shared among persistent patients (roughly 2,700) than among newly diagnosed patients (just under 1,000). The small sample size was acknowledged by the authors as a limitation that may reduce accuracy.

As regards this clonotype: Its antigen target is currently unknown. Base qualities are not recorded, but no much larger clone differs from it by a single base.

The sample was also reused in another study, on T cells in Graves' hyperthyroidism and ophthalmopathy. The second investigation adds: Stable Graves' hyperthyroidism was defined as the absence of progression to ophthalmopathy over 18 months of follow-up. Hyperthyroidism patients were newly diagnosed, had a disease duration of under 2 months, and were aged 18 to 65 years. Patients with uncontrolled infections, other autoimmune diseases, pregnancy or lactation were excluded. Diagnoses were established on the basis of clinical symptoms, serum thyroxine and TRAb, thyroid ultrasound, and orbital computed tomography. The TCR CDR3 was subjected to a first round of RT-PCR using the HTBI primer set and the Qiagen OneStep RT-PCR kit. Most expanded thyroid clonotypes (frequency above 0.001) were also detected in blood, a finding suggesting that blood repertoires may reflect thyroid immune responses. A 13 V-J signature model separated ophthalmopathy from stable hyperthyroidism, with around 90% sensitivity and roughly 81% specificity in cross-validation and 80%/75% in testing. In validation, the model predicted progression to ophthalmopathy a median of about 5.9 months before onset, with around 70% sensitivity and 72.22% specificity. To identify TCR V-J signatures that set the groups apart, the researchers used a discovery cohort of 100 patients, made up of around 42 with Graves' ophthalmopathy and 57 with stable Graves' hyperthyroidism. Prospective prediction of ophthalmopathy was tested in an independent validation cohort of fewer than 20 hyperthyroidism patients and around 16 patients who later progressed to ophthalmopathy. The 75 to 100 discovery patients were randomly split 7:3 into training and test sets. Thyroid tissue and blood T-cell repertoires from over 5 Graves' hyperthyroidism patients were also compared in the study. Following sampling, methimazole starting at 30 mg daily was given to hyperthyroidism patients, and high-dose intravenous methylprednisolone was given to ophthalmopathy patients. The libraries were constructed in a second round of multiplex PCR and then size-selected and purified. Libraries were sequenced paired-end with 100 bp reads on an Illumina HiSeq2000. SOAPnuke was used to process the raw data, throwing out any read that contained adapters or uncalled bases, had a mean Phred below 15, or lacked an exact constant-primer or identifier match. High-quality paired reads were merged using COPE v1.2.5, and each unique nucleotide sequence was defined as a clonotype. Clonotypes were aligned to IMGT TRBV, TRBD and TRBJ reference segments using MiTCR v1.1. Only V-J combinations with frequency above 0.0001, covering 99% to 99.2% of repertoires, were analysed. The TCS score was defined as F50 (clonal expansion) divided by E x V (chaos), with BLOSUM62-based TCRdist calculated between CDR3 peptides within each V-J. Welch's t-statistics and random forest reduced 500 to 650 V-J features to roughly 13, which were used in a naive Bayes classifier (R e1071). Sample size was not statistically predetermined, and investigators were not blinded to group allocation. The paper reports TCR Vbeta CDR3 sequencing of some 140 peripheral blood samples: around 45 ophthalmopathy, roughly 74 hyperthyroidism and 17 progressor patients.

The TCR originated in a man younger than 40 with Graves disease. Donor details come from another sample of the same person, matched by shared clones. The sequencing used peripheral blood mononuclear cells (PBMCs), collected at new diagnosis, from a patient treated with antithyroid drugs. Rearrangement joined TRBV27 to TRBJ2-3; no confident D gene assignment can be made. The DNA reads as follows: TGTGCCAGCAGTTTAGGCCCGTACGGCACAGATACGCAGTATTTT. This gives the protein CASSLGPYGTDTQYF.